Listed here are 27 T cell receptor beta chains from one sample, sequenced in a study of T cell responses to AZD1222 COVID-19 vaccine. Clones were read by immunoSEQ multiplex PCR, and TCRdb kept only the in-frame ones, dropping some. The sample holds about 140,000 clones, more than 85% seen once. This specimen consisted of peripheral blood, obtained on day 0 of AZD1222 vaccination. These receptors all come from an adult in good health.

On this clone: One junction end disagrees with the germline gene, perhaps due to a read error. The CDR3 here is CASSPQAGGPHF. CDR3 sequence (DNA): TGTGCCAGCAGCCCACAAGCGGGGGGCCCCCACTTC. This chain links TRBV27 with TRBJ2-5, with 9 bases fitting TRBD2. CDR1 is MNHEY and CDR2 is SMNVEV in the germline V gene (reference sequence). The CDR3 extends over 12 amino acids.

The rearrangement links TRBV7-2 to TRBJ2-1; no firm D call. In germline, CDR1 is SGHTA, CDR2 FQGNSA. CDR3 length: 13 amino acids. V gave up 5 bases and J gave up 8 bases, with 13 bases separating them. CDR3 bases: TGTGCCAGCAGCCCGTTAGTAGTCGATGAGCAGTTCTTC. Its translation: CASSPLVVDEQFF.

The rearrangement uses TRBV28 and TRBJ1-5; 7 bases match TRBD1. The germline gives CDR1 MDHEN, CDR2 SYDVKM. Losses at the gene ends were 2 bases for V and 3 bases for J; bases not matched to a gene: 4. There are 15 residues in the CDR3. The CDR3 loop reads CASSLTGADNQPQHF. CDR3 sequence (DNA): TGTGCCAGCAGTTTAACAGGGGCTGACAATCAGCCCCAGCATTTT.

The chain joins TRBV6-2 or TRBV6-3 to TRBJ2-5; no reliable D call. CDR3 size: 11 residues. The V end lost 5 bases, the J end lost 3 bases, and 4 bases lay between the germline ends. CDR1 and CDR2 (germline): MNHEY, SVGEGT. Written as DNA, the CDR3 is TGTGCCAGCAGTCCAAAAGAGACCCAGTACTTC. It yields the protein CASSPKETQYF.

The V and J genes are TRBV29-1 and TRBJ2-3, with 9 bases aligning to TRBD2. Germline trimming cut 4 bases from V and 0 bases from J; bases unmatched to any gene: 17. CDR3 length: 19 residues. Germline assignment: CDR1 SQVTM and CDR2 ANQGSEA. The CDR3 region is CSVGPLRAGGLTSTDTQYF. The CDR3 coding sequence is TGCAGCGTTGGGCCCCTGAGAGCGGGGGGCTTAACTAGCACAGATACGCAGTATTTT.

The chain uses TRBV10-3 and TRBJ1-2; TRBD1 agrees at 9 bases. The CDR3 covers 16 residues. Trimming at V came to 10 bases and at J to 6 bases, leaving 18 bases not matched to a gene. The germline gives CDR1 ENHRY, CDR2 SYGVKD. Here the CDR3 reads CATLTGTGTLTHGYTF. In nucleotides, the CDR3 is TGTGCCACCCTAACCGGGACAGGGACCCTGACCCATGGCTACACCTTC.

This clone has just one count. This chain connects TRBV18 to TRBJ1-6, with 9 nucleotides matching TRBD1. The CDR3 is 15 amino acids. Germline loops: CDR1 KGHSH, CDR2 LQKENI. V lost 6 bases to trimming and J lost 9 bases; unmatched junction nucleotides: 9. In DNA form, the CDR3 reads TGTGCCAGCTCCCCGACAGGGGGTCGTGCTTCACCCCTCCACTTT. Amino acids: CASSPTGGRASPLHF.

The chain is built from TRBV2 and TRBJ2-1, with TRBD2 matching over 12 bases. Germline-derived CDR1 and CDR2 are SNHLY and FYNNEI. With V trimmed by 6 bases and J by 7 bases, 10 bases remained unmatched. This CDR3 has 16 amino acids. The CDR3 DNA follows: TGTGCCAGCAGGCAGACTAGCGGGAGAGGTAGGAATGAGCAGTTCTTC. This translates into CASRQTSGRGRNEQFF.

J is TRBJ1-1 and V is TRBV19, with TRBD1 as a possible D gene (6 bases). Per germline, CDR1 LNHDA and CDR2 SQIVND (reference sequence). The length of the CDR3 is 14 residues. The V and J ends lost 6 bases and 5 bases respectively, with 16 bases between them. This CDR3 reads CASSFWGARTEAFF. The DNA for the CDR3 is TGTGCCAGTAGCTTTTGGGGGGCGAGGACTGAAGCTTTCTTT. Combining the CDR3 with reference TRBV19 and TRBJ1-1 gives the whole variable domain DGGITQSPKYLFRKEGQNVTLSCEQNLNHDAMYWYRQDPGQGLRLIYYSQIVNDFQKGDIAEGYSVSREKKESFPLTVTSAQKNPTAFYLCASSFWGARTEAFFGQGTRLTVV.

The chain uses TRBV4-3 and TRBJ2-7; 9 nucleotides align to TRBD1. Trimming removed 2 bases from V and 2 bases from J; junction bases left unmatched: 4. Germline V lookup: CDR1 LGHNA, CDR2 YSLEER. The CDR3 consists of 15 residues. CDR3 bases: TGCGCCAGCAGCCAATTCCGGACAGGGGCCTACGAGCAGTACTTC. Protein sequence: CASSQFRTGAYEQYF.

A single count supports this clone. J is TRBJ2-3 and V is TRBV6-5, with D possibly being TRBD2 (6 bases). V was cut by 8 bases and J by 6 bases, with 12 bases left in between. This CDR3 contains 12 residues. CDR1 is MNHEY and CDR2 is SVGAGI in the germline V gene. CDR3 region: CASGGWTDTQYF. As DNA, the CDR3 is TGTGCCAGCGGGGGGTGGACGGATACGCAGTATTTT.

The gene calls are TRBV5-4 and TRBJ1-6, with D tentatively TRBD1 (5 bases). The CDR3 extends over 13 amino acids. Germline V lookup: CDR1 SGHNT, CDR2 YYREEE (reference sequence). Trimming took off 0 bases at V and 8 bases at J, with 6 bases between the two ends. CDR3 in amino acids: CASSLGGDSPLHF. The CDR3 nucleotides read TGTGCCAGCAGCTTGGGGGGCGATTCACCCCTCCACTTT.

CDR3 sequence reads: CASSQGRWAGGFVGEQFF. The CDR3 bases are TGTGCCAGCAGCCAAGGACGTTGGGCGGGAGGCTTTGTGGGTGAGCAGTTCTTC. The chain couples TRBV3-1 (or the pseudogene TRBV3-2) to TRBJ2-1, with 8 bases that match TRBD2. CDR3 length: 18 residues. V lost 1 base and J lost 9; bases outside the gene matches: 17. Germline V gene sequence: CDR1 LGHDT, CDR2 YNNKEL (reference sequence).

The J gene is TRBJ1-6, the V gene TRBV7-2; TRBD1 matches 8 bases. The J segment lost 10 bases and the V segment lost 3 bases, leaving 11 bases of the junction unmatched. Looked up from germline, CDR1 is SGHTA and CDR2 is FQGNSA. This CDR3 spans 16 amino acids. The CDR3 spells CASSLRAGTGLSPLHF. The CDR3 region has the DNA TGTGCCAGCAGCTTGAGAGCCGGGACAGGTCTCTCACCCCTCCACTTT. Filled out from reference TRBV7-2 and TRBJ1-6, the complete variable domain reads GAGVSQSPSNKVTEKGKDVELRCDPISGHTALYWYRQSLGQGLEFLIYFQGNSAPDKSGLPSDRFSAERTGGSVSTLTIQRTQQEDSAVYLCASSLRAGTGLSPLHFGNGTRLTVT.

This clone was counted a single time. The V gene is TRBV10-1, the J gene TRBJ2-7, with 8 nucleotides matching TRBD1. The CDR3 runs to 14 residues. The germline V gene encodes CDR1 WNHNN and CDR2 SYGVQD (reference sequence). The ends lost 0 bases at V and 12 bases at J; junction bases unmatched: 10. Here the CDR3 DNA reads TGCGCCAGCAGTGAGTCACCCCGGGACAGGAGGAGGTACTTC. This codes for CASSESPRDRRRYF.

Only one count was recorded for this clone. V and J are TRBV29-1 and TRBJ2-5, with D unresolved. This CDR3 comprises 10 residues. CDR1 SQVTM and CDR2 ANQGSEA come from the germline V gene. Trimming stripped 0 bases from V and 5 bases from J, with 1 base between. The CDR3 here is CSVEDETQYF. DNA for the CDR3: TGCAGCGTTGAAGATGAGACCCAGTACTTC.

V and J are TRBV5-1 and TRBJ2-2, with D possibly TRBD2 on 6 matching bases. The CDR3 runs 15 residues. The germline gives CDR1 SGHRS, CDR2 YFSETQ. Trimming removed 7 bases from V and 5 bases from J, with 18 bases in between. CDR3 amino acids: CASSTPLARTGELFF. The CDR3 DNA reads as TGCGCCAGCTCTACCCCTCTAGCGAGGACCGGGGAGCTGTTTTTT.

The chain links TRBV7-9 to TRBJ1-2, with a weak D call TRBD1 (5 bases). The V and J ends lost 5 bases and 7 bases respectively, with 14 bases between them. Germline V gene lookup returns CDR1 SEHNR and CDR2 FQNEAQ (reference sequence). The CDR3 has 13 amino acids. DNA of the CDR3: TGTGCCAGCAGCCCAGACAGCGCCACTGGCTACACCTTC. Translation gives CASSPDSATGYTF.

The V call is TRBV5-6, the J call TRBJ2-7, with D tentatively TRBD1 or TRBD2 (5 bases each). The CDR3 loop spans 14 amino acids. The germline V gene encodes CDR1 SGHDT and CDR2 YYEEEE. Trimming removed 4 bases from V and 4 bases from J, with 15 bases in between. CDR3 amino acids: CASSVMGTDYEQYF. The DNA of the CDR3 is TGTGCCAGCAGCGTAATGGGGACCGATTACGAGCAGTACTTC.

The chain is built from TRBV5-1 and TRBJ1-1, with TRBD1 matching 10 bases. This CDR3 spans 17 amino acids. CDR1 SGHRS and CDR2 YFSETQ come from the germline V gene. The V gene end was trimmed by 0 bases and the J gene end by 2 bases; junction bases not matched to a gene: 7. The CDR3 loop is CASSLGWDRGINTEAFF. The CDR3 nucleotides are TGCGCCAGCAGCTTGGGATGGGACAGGGGAATTAACACTGAAGCTTTCTTT.

The chain uses TRBV11-2 and TRBJ2-7; no definite D call. The CDR3 runs 13 residues. V dropped 6 bases and J dropped 2 bases, with 11 bases sitting between them. CDR1 is SGHAT, CDR2 FQNNGV, per germline. CDR3 in DNA: TGTGCCAGCAGTTCTACCGTAACCTACGAGCAGTACTTC. Amino acid sequence: CASSSTVTYEQYF.

This sequence joins TRBV27 and TRBJ2-7, with TRBD2 matching 9 bases. This CDR3 spans 14 amino acids. The V and J ends lost 5 bases and 7 bases, in that order; junction bases with no gene match: 9. CDR1 is MNHEY, CDR2 SMNVEV, per germline (reference sequence). CDR3 nucleotides: TGTGCCAGCAGTCTATTAGCGGGAGTTGGGGAGCAGTACTTC. This codes for CASSLLAGVGEQYF.

The rearrangement uses TRBV18 and TRBJ1-5; the D is unclear. Trimming took off 0 bases at V and 5 bases at J, with 2 bases between the two ends. This CDR3 has 12 residues. The V gene's germline CDR1 is KGHSH and CDR2 LQKENI. CDR3 nucleotide sequence: TGTGCCAGCTCACCACCGGATCAGCCCCAGCATTTT. This sequence encodes CASSPPDQPQHF.

The V gene is TRBV29-1, the J gene TRBJ1-1; TRBD1 matches 10 bases. V was clipped by 7 bases and J by 7 bases; unmatched bases: 15. CDR3 length equals 15 residues. Germline CDR1 SQVTM, CDR2 ANQGSEA. DNA of the CDR3: TGCAGCGCCCACGTCCGCTCTCGGGACAGGGGTGAAGCTTTCTTT. Protein sequence: CSAHVRSRDRGEAFF.

This clone was recorded only once. The rearrangement uses TRBV11-2 and TRBJ2-7; D is possibly TRBD1 (7 bases). Deletions cut 0 bases from V and 3 bases from J, with 12 bases between. The length of the CDR3 is 15 residues. Germline assignment: CDR1 SGHAT and CDR2 FQNNGV. CDR3 protein: CASSLDRQGGYEQYF. DNA of the CDR3: TGTGCCAGCAGCTTAGATCGGCAGGGGGGCTACGAGCAGTACTTC.

J is TRBJ1-3 and V is TRBV19; TRBD1 matches at 9 bases. CDR3 length: 15 amino acids. The V gene end was trimmed by 5 bases and the J gene end by 4 bases; junction bases not matched to a gene: 6. The germline V gene has CDR1 LNHDA and CDR2 SQIVND (reference sequence). The CDR3 DNA sequence: TGTGCCAGTAGTCTTGGGACAGGGCAAGGAAACACCATATATTTT. Its translation: CASSLGTGQGNTIYF.

The rearrangement uses TRBV19 and TRBJ2-7; D not certain. The CDR3 is made up of 13 amino acids. CDR1 LNHDA and CDR2 SQIVND come from the germline V gene (reference sequence). V was clipped by 3 bases and J by 6 bases, with 12 bases between them. The CDR3 protein is CASSILYGGEQYF. CDR3 nucleotides: TGTGCCAGTAGTATCTTATATGGCGGCGAGCAGTACTTC.